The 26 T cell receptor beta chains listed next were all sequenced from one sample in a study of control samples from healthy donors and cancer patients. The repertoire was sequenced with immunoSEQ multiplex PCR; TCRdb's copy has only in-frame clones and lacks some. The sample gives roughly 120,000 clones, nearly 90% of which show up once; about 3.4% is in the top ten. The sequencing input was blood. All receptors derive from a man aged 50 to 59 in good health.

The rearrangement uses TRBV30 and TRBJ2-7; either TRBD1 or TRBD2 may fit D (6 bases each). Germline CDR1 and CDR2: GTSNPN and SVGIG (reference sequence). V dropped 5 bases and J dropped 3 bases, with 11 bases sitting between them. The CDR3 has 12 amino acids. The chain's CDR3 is CAWGKGGYEQYF. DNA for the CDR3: TGTGCCTGGGGGAAGGGGGGCTACGAGCAGTACTTC.

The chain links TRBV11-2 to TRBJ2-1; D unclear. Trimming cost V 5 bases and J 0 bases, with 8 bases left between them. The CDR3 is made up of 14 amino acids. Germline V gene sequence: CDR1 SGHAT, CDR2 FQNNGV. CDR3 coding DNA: TGTGCCAGCAGCCCCTGGGGCTCCTACAATGAGCAGTTCTTC. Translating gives CASSPWGSYNEQFF. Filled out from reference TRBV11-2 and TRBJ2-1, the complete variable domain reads EAGVAQSPRYKIIEKRQSVAFWCNPISGHATLYWYQQILGQGPKLLIQFQNNGVVDDSQLPKDRFSAERLKGVDSTLKIQPAKLEDSAVYLCASSPWGSYNEQFFGPGTRLTVL.

This chain's CDR3 is CAISESWQNNSPLHF. CDR3 DNA: TGTGCCATCAGTGAGTCTTGGCAGAACAATTCACCCCTCCACTTT. The chain recombines TRBV10-3 with TRBJ1-6; D ambiguous. CDR3 size: 15 residues. Between the trimmed V and J ends, which lost 0 bases and 7 bases, there was a span of 10 bases. The germline gives CDR1 ENHRY, CDR2 SYGVKD.

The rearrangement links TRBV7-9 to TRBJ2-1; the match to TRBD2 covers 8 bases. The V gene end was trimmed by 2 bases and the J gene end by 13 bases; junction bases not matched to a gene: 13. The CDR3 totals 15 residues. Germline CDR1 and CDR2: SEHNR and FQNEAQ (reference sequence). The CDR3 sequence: CASSLLGGGGGFQFF. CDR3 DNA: TGTGCCAGCAGCTTACTCGGAGGAGGCGGGGGGTTCCAGTTCTTC. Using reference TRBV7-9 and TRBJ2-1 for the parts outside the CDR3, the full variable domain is DTGVSQNPRHKITKRGQNVTFRCDPISEHNRLYWYRQTLGQGPEFLTYFQNEAQLEKSRLLSDRFSAERPKGSFSTLEIQRTEQGDSAMYLCASSLLGGGGGFQFFGPGTRLTVL.

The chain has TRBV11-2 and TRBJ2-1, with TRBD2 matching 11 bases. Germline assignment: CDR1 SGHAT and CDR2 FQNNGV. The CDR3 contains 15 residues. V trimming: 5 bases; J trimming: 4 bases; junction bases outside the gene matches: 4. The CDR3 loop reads CASSPGLAEYNEQFF. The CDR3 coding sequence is TGTGCCAGCAGCCCGGGACTAGCGGAGTACAATGAGCAGTTCTTC.

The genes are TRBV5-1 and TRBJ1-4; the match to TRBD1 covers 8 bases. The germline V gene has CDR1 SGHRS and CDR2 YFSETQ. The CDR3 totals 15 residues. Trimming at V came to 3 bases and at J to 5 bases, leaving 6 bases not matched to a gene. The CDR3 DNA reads TGCGCCAGCAGCTGGGGGACAGGACCAAATGAAAAACTGTTTTTT. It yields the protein CASSWGTGPNEKLFF.

This chain's CDR3 is CASSPGQGKSLHF. The CDR3 nucleotides are TGTGCCAGCTCACCAGGGCAGGGGAAATCCCTCCACTTT. The V call is TRBV18, the J call TRBJ1-6; D is possibly TRBD1 (6 bases). V was cut by 2 bases and J by 14 bases, with 13 bases left in between. This CDR3 region has 13 residues. CDR1 is KGHSH and CDR2 is LQKENI in the germline V gene.

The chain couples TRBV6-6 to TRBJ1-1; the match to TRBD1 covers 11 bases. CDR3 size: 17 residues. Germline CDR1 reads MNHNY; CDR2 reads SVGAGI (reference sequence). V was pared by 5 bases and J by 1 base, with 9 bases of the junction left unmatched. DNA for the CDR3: TGTGCCAGCAGTCTCGGACAGGGGGCGATGGGGAACACTGAAGCTTTCTTT. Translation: CASSLGQGAMGNTEAFF.

Here the CDR3 DNA reads TGTGCCAGCAGTGAATTTAGGGTGGGACAGACGAACACTGAAGCTTTCTTT. It codes for CASSEFRVGQTNTEAFF. The chain recombines TRBV6-1 with TRBJ1-1; TRBD1 aligns across 7 bases. In germline, CDR1 is MNHNS, CDR2 SASEGT. V shed 2 bases, J shed 1 base, and the junction held 10 bases outside the gene matches. The CDR3 contains 17 residues.

Here the CDR3 reads CASSLRLAGETQYF. The CDR3 bases are TGTGCCAGCAGCTTAAGGCTAGCCGGAGAGACCCAGTACTTC. The chain couples TRBV7-9 to TRBJ2-5; a weak D match, TRBD2 (5 bases). The germline CDR1 and CDR2 sequences are SEHNR and FQNEAQ (reference sequence). The CDR3 runs 14 residues. V dropped 2 bases and J dropped 4 bases, with 11 bases sitting between them.

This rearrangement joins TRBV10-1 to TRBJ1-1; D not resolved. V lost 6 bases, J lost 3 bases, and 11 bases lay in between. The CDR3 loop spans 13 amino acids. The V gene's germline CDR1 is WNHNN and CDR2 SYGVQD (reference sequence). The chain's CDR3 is CASSRNPDTEAFF. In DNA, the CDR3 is TGCGCCAGCAGCCGTAATCCGGACACTGAAGCTTTCTTT.

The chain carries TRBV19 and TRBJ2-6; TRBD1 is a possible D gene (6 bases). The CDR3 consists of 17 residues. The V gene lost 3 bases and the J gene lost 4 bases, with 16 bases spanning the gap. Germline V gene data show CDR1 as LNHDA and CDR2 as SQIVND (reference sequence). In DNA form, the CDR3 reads TGTGCCAGTAGTATTCTCTCAGGGGACGAAGGGGCCAACGTCCTGACTTTC. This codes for CASSILSGDEGANVLTF.

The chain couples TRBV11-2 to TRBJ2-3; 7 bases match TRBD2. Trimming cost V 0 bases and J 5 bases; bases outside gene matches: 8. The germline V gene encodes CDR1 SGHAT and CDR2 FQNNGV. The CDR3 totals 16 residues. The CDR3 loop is CASSLEISGFLDTQYF. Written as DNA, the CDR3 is TGTGCCAGCAGCTTAGAGATTAGCGGGTTTTTAGATACGCAGTATTTT.

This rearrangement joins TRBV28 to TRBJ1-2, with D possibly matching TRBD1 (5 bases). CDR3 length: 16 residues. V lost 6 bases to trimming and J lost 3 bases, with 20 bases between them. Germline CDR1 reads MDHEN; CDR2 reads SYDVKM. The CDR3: CASRFETKGFYYGYTF. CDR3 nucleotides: TGTGCCAGCAGGTTCGAAACTAAGGGGTTCTACTATGGCTACACCTTC.

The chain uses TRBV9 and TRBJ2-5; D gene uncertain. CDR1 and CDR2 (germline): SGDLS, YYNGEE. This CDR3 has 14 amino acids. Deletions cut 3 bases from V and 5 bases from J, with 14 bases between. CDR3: CASSAEPKAETQYF. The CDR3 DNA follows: TGTGCCAGCAGCGCAGAACCAAAGGCGGAGACCCAGTACTTC.

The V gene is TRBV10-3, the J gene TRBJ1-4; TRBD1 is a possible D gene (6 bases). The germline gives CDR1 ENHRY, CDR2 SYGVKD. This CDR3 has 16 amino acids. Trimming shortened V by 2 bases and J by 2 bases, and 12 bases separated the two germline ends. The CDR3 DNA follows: TGTGCCATCAGTGAGCAGGGGATTGGCACTAATGAAAAACTGTTTTTT. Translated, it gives CAISEQGIGTNEKLFF.

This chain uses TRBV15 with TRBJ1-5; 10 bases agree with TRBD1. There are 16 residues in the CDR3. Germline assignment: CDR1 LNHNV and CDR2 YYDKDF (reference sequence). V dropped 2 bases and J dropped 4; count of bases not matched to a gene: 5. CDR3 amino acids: CATSRSGTGVNQPQHF. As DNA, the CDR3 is TGTGCCACCAGCAGATCCGGGACAGGGGTTAATCAGCCCCAGCATTTT.

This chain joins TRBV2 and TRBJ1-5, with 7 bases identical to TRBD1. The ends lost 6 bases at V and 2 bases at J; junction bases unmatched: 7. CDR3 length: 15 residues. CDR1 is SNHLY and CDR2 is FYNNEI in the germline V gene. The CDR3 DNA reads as TGTGCCAGCAGCTTCGGACAGGTCGGCAATCAGCCCCAGCATTTT. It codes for CASSFGQVGNQPQHF.

CDR3 amino acids: CASSKAPATHSGNTIYF. The DNA of the CDR3 is TGTGCCAGCAGCAAAGCGCCGGCAACCCACTCTGGAAACACCATATATTTT. V and J are TRBV21-1 and TRBJ1-3. TRBV21-1 is noted as a pseudogene. There are 17 residues in the CDR3.

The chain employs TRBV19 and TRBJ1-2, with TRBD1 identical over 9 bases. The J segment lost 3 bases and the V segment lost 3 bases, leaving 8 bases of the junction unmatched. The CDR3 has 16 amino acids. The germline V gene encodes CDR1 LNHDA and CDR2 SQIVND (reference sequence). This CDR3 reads CASSIPGTGLDYGYTF. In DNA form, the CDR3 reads TGTGCCAGTAGTATCCCCGGGACAGGGTTGGACTATGGCTACACCTTC. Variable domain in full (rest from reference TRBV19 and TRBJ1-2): DGGITQSPKYLFRKEGQNVTLSCEQNLNHDAMYWYRQDPGQGLRLIYYSQIVNDFQKGDIAEGYSVSREKKESFPLTVTSAQKNPTAFYLCASSIPGTGLDYGYTFGSGTRLTVV.

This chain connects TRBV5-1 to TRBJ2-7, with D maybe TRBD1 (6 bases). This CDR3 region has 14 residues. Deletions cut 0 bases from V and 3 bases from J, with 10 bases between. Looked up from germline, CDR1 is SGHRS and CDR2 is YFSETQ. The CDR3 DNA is TGCGCCAGCAGCTTGGCGACAGGCCTCTACGAGCAGTACTTC. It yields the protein CASSLATGLYEQYF.

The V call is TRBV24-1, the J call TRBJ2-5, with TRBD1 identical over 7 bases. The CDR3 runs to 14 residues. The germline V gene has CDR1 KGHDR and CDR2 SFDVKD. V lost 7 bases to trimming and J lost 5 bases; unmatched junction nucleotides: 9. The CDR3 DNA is TGTGCCACCAGCTCGACAGGGATCGGGGAGACCCAGTACTTC. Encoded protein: CATSSTGIGETQYF.

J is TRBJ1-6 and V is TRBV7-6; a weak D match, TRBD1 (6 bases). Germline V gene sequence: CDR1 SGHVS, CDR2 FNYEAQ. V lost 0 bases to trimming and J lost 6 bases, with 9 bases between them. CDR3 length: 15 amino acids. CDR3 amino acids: CASSLAQGSNSPLHF. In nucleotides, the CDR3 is TGTGCCAGCAGCTTAGCCCAGGGGAGTAATTCACCCCTCCACTTT.

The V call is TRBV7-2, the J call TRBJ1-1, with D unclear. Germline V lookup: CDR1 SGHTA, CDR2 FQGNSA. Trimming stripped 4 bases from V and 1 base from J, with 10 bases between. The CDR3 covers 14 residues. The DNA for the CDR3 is TGTGCCAGCAGCTCGTCAGGAACGAACACTGAAGCTTTCTTT. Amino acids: CASSSSGTNTEAFF.

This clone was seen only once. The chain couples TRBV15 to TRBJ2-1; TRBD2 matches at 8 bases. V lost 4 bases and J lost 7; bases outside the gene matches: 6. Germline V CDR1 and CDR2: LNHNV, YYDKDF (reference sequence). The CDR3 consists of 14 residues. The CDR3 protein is CATSTGGARNEQFF. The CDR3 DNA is TGTGCCACCAGCACGGGGGGGGCCCGGAATGAGCAGTTCTTC.

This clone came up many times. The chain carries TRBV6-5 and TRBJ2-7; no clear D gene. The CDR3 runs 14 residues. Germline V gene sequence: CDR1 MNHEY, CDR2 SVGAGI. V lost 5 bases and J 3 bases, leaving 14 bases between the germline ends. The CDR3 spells CASSTVRSDYEQYF. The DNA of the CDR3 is TGTGCCAGCAGTACCGTAAGGTCGGACTACGAGCAGTACTTC.